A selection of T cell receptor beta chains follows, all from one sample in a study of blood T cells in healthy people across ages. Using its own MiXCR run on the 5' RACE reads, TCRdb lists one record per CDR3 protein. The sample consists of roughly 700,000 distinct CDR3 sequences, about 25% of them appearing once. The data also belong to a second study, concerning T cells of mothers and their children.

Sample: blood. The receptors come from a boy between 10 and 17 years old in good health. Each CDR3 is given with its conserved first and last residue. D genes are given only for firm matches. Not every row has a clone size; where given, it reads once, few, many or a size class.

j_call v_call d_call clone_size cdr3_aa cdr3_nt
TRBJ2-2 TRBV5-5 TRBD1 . CASSLRPGQGITGELFF TGTGCCAGCAGCTTGCGACCGGGACAGGGTATCACCGGGGAGCTGTTTTTT
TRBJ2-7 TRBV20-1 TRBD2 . CSARDRASGGPPYEQYF TGCAGTGCTAGAGATCGAGCTAGCGGGGGGCCCCCCTACGAGCAGTACTTC
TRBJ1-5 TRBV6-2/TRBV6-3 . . CASSYSTSQPQHF TGTGCCAGCAGTTACAGCACGAGTCAGCCCCAGCATTTT
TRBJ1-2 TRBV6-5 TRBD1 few CASSQTGGNGYTF TGTGCCAGCAGTCAGACAGGGGGGAATGGCTACACCTTC
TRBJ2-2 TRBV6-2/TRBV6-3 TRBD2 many CASRTVAGGTGELFF TGTGCCAGCAGAACCGTAGCGGGGGGTACCGGGGAGCTGTTTTTT
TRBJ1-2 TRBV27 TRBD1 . CASKAGGTYGYTF TGCGCCAGCAAGGCAGGGGGCACCTATGGCTACACCTTC
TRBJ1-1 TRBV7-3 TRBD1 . CASSLSPPRDRGVVSTEAFF TGTGCCAGCAGCTTAAGCCCCCCCCGGGACAGGGGGGTAGTCAGCACTGAAGCTTTCTTT
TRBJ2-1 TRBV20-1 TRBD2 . CSAIRGGYSEQFF TGCAGTGCTATACGGGGGGGTTACAGTGAGCAGTTCTTC
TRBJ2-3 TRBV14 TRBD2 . CASSPTPSGRTDTQYF TGTGCCAGCAGCCCGACTCCTAGCGGGAGAACAGATACGCAGTATTTT
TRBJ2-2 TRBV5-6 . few CASSLARAWNTGELFF TGTGCCAGCAGCTTGGCCCGGGCCTGGAACACCGGGGAGCTGTTTTTT
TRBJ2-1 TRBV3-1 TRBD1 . CASSLGTGNYNEQFF TGTGCCAGCAGCCTCGGGACAGGGAATTACAATGAGCAGTTCTTC
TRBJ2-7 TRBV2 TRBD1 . CGIQTGPREQYF TGTGGGATACAGACAGGGCCGAGAGAGCAGTACTTC
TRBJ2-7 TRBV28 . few CASSFTSAYEQYF TGTGCCAGCAGTTTTACCAGTGCCTACGAGCAGTACTTC
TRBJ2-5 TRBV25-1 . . CASSELKGERIQETQYF TGTGCCAGCAGTGAACTTAAAGGAGAGAGAATTCAAGAGACCCAGTACTTC
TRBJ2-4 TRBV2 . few CASRPPGAKNIQYF TGTGCCAGCAGGCCTCCGGGAGCCAAAAACATTCAGTACTTC
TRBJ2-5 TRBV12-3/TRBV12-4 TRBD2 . CASSLTGGMRETQYF TGTGCCAGCAGTTTGACGGGGGGGATGAGGGAGACCCAGTACTTC
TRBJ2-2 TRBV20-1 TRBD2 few CSARVGTSGRAGSTGELFF TGCAGTGCTAGAGTAGGGACTAGCGGGAGGGCCGGTAGTACCGGGGAGCTGTTTTTT
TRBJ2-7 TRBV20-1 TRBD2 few CSAREVGIWYEQYF TGCAGTGCCCGGGAGGTAGGGATCTGGTACGAGCAGTACTTC
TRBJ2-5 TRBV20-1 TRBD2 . CSARDRAGGSETQYF TGCAGTGCTAGAGATCGGGCGGGGGGTTCAGAGACCCAGTACTTC
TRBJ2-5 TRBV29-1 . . CSVAPNRMETQYF TGCAGCGTCGCCCCAAACCGGATGGAGACCCAGTACTTC
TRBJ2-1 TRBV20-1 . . CSARRGNYNEQFF TGCAGTGCTAGACGGGGGAACTACAATGAGCAGTTCTTC
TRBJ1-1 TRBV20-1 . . CSASKVAANTEAFF TGCAGTGCTAGTAAGGTCGCCGCAAACACTGAAGCTTTCTTT
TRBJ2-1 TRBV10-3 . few CAISELRGGLYNEQFF TGTGCCATCAGTGAGCTAAGGGGCGGCCTTTACAATGAGCAGTTCTTC
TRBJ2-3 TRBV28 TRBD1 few CASSTPGQGRLAYF TGTGCCAGCAGTACCCCGGGACAGGGACGGCTGGCGTATTTT
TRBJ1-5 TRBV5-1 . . CASSLEAGAGNQPQHF TGCGCCAGCAGCTTGGAAGCCGGAGCAGGCAATCAGCCCCAGCATTTT
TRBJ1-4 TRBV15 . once CATSRRTGGHEKLFF TGTGCCACCAGCAGACGAACGGGGGGACATGAAAAACTGTTTTTT
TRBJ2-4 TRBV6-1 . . CASSDSLIERYKNIQYF TGTGCCAGCAGTGATAGCTTGATAGAGCGTTACAAAAACATTCAGTACTTC
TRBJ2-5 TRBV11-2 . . CASSLGYDGTQYF TGTGCCAGCAGCTTAGGGTATGACGGGACCCAGTACTTC
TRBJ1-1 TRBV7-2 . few CASSWDYNTEAFF TGTGCCAGCAGCTGGGACTATAACACTGAAGCTTTCTTT
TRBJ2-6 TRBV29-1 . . CSVEGGTSGANVLTF TGCAGCGTTGAGGGCGGAACCTCTGGGGCCAACGTCCTGACTTTC
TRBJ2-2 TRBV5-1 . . CASSLGGDPPERYTGELFF TGCGCCAGCAGCTTGGGCGGGGACCCCCCTGAACGATACACCGGGGAGCTGTTTTTT
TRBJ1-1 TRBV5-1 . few CASSRGGHGTEAFF TGCGCCAGCAGCCGGGGGGGGCACGGCACTGAAGCTTTCTTT
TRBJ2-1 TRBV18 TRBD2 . CASSPLREGPEQFF TGTGCCAGCTCACCCCTAAGGGAGGGCCCTGAGCAGTTCTTC
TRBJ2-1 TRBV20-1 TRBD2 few CSARPVTSGSLNEQFF TGCAGTGCTAGACCCGTCACTAGCGGGAGTCTCAATGAGCAGTTCTTC
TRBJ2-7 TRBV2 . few CASRDLDGLGSYEQYF TGTGCCAGCAGAGACTTGGACGGGCTAGGCTCCTACGAGCAGTACTTC
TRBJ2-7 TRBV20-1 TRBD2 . CSANGLAGKYEQYF TGCAGTGCCAACGGACTAGCGGGAAAGTACGAGCAGTACTTC
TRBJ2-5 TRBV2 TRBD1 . CATSGQDGETQYF TGTGCCACCTCAGGACAGGACGGAGAGACCCAGTACTTC
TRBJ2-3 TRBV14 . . CASSQDIIYGSEASRRTDTQYF TGTGCCAGCAGCCAAGATATCATTTACGGTAGTGAGGCGAGTAGGAGGACAGATACGCAGTATTTT
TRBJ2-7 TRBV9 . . CASSVGDISYEQYF TGTGCCAGCAGCGTAGGGGACATCTCCTACGAGCAGTACTTC
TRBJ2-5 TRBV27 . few CASSLPGGAQYF TGTGCCAGCAGTTTACCCGGTGGGGCCCAGTACTTC
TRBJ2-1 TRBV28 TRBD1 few CASSPRDRFLNNEQFF TGTGCCAGCAGCCCCCGGGACAGGTTCTTAAACAATGAGCAGTTCTTC
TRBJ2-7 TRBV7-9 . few CASSLGFKEQYF TGTGCCAGCAGCTTAGGATTTAAGGAGCAGTACTTC
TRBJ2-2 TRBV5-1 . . CASSRGQLDTGELFF TGCGCCAGCAGCCGAGGACAGTTAGACACCGGGGAGCTGTTTTTT
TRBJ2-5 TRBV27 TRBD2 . CASRLKLSGSSYKQYF TGTGCCAGCAGACTCAAACTTAGCGGGAGCTCCTATAAGCAGTACTTC
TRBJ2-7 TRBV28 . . CASSRHEQYF TGTGCCAGCAGCCGGCACGAGCAGTACTTC
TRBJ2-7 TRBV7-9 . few CASSLGVGVNSYEQYF TGTGCCAGCAGCTTAGGTGTGGGGGTGAATTCCTACGAGCAGTACTTC
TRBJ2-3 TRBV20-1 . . CSARSGFRSTDTQYF TGCAGTGCTAGAAGCGGATTCAGAAGCACAGATACGCAGTATTTT
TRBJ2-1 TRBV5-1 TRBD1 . CASSPFLTGSSYNEQFF TGCGCCAGCAGCCCCTTTTTGACAGGGAGCTCCTACAATGAGCAGTTCTTC
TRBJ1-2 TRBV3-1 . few CASSPTGRNYGYTF TGTGCCAGCAGCCCGACAGGCCGGAACTATGGCTACACCTTC
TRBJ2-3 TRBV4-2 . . CASLGSTDTQYF TGTGCCAGCCTGGGGTCCACAGATACGCAGTATTTT
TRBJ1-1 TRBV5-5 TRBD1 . CASSLVTGVVGTEAFF TGTGCCAGCAGCTTGGTTACAGGGGTTGTGGGCACTGAAGCTTTCTTT
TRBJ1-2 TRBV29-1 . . CSVWVGPYGYTF TGCAGCGTTTGGGTCGGACCCTATGGCTACACCTTC
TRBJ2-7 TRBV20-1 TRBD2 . CTVLGLDYEQYF TGCACTGTGCTGGGACTAGACTACGAGCAGTACTTC
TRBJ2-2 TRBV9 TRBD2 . CASSVETAGVGTGELFF TGTGCCAGCAGCGTAGAAACAGCGGGAGTTGGCACCGGGGAGCTGTTTTTT
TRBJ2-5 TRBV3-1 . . CASSQVNGQETQYF TGTGCCAGCAGCCAAGTTAACGGGCAAGAGACCCAGTACTTC
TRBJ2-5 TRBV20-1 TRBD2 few CSAGRGRVGGETQYF TGCAGTGCTGGTAGAGGGAGGGTCGGGGGAGAGACCCAGTACTTC
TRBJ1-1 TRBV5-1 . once CASSLDPRNTAAFF TGCGCCAGCAGCTTGGATCCGCGAAACACTGCAGCTTTCTTT